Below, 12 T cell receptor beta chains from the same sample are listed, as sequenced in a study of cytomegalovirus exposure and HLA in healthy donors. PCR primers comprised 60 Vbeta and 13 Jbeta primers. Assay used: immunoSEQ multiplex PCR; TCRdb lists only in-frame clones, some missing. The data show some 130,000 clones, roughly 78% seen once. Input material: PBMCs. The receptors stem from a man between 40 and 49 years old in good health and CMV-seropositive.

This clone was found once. The CDR3 bases are TGCGCCAGCAGCTCCCCGGGACTAGCGGGTCGCTCCTACGAGCAGTACTTC. Encoded protein: CASSSPGLAGRSYEQYF. V and J are TRBV5-1 and TRBJ2-7; 12 bases fit TRBD2. Germline V lookup: CDR1 SGHRS, CDR2 YFSETQ. The trim removed 3 bases at V and 0 bases at J, leaving 7 bases unmatched. This CDR3 is built from 17 residues. The variable domain in full, completed from reference TRBV5-1 and TRBJ2-7, reads KAGVTQTPRYLIKTRGQQVTLSCSPISGHRSVSWYQQTPGQGLQFLFEYFSETQRNKGNFPGRFSGRQFSNSRSEMNVSTLELGDSALYLCASSSPGLAGRSYEQYFGPGTRLTVT.

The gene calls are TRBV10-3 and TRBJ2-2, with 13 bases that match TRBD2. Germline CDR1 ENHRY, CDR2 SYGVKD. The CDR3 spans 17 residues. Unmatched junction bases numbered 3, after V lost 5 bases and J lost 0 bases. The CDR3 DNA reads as TGTGCCATCAGTTTGACTAGCGGGAGGACGAACACCGGGGAGCTGTTTTTT. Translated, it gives CAISLTSGRTNTGELFF.

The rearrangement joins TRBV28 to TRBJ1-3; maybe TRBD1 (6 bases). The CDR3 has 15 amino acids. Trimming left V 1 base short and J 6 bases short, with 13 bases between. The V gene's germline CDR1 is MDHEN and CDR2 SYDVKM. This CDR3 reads CASSLLGGRINTIYF. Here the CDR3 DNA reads TGTGCCAGCAGTTTATTGGGGGGGCGTATAAACACCATATATTTT.

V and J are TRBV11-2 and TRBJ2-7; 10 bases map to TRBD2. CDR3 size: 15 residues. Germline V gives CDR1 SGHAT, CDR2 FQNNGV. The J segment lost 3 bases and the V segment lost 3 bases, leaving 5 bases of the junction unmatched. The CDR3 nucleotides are TGTGCCAGCAGCTTCGGACTAGCGGAGTTCTACGAGCAGTACTTC. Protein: CASSFGLAEFYEQYF.

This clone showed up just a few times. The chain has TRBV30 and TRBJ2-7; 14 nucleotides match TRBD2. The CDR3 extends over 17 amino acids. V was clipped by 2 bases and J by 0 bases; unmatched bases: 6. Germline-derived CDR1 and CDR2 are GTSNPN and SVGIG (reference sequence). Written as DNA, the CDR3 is TGTGCCTGGAGTCGAGGACTAGCGGGAGGTATCTCCTACGAGCAGTACTTC. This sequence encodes CAWSRGLAGGISYEQYF.

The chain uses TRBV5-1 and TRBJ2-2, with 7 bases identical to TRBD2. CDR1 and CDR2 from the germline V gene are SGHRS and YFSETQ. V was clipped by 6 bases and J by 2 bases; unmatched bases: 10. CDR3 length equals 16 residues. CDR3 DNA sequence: TGCGCCAGCATGCTTCGGGAGGCCGCTAACACCGGGGAGCTGTTTTTT. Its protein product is CASMLREAANTGELFF.

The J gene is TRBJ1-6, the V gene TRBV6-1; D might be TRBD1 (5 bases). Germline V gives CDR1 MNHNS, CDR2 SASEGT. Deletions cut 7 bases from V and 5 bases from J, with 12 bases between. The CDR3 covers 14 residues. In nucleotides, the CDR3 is TGTGCCAGCACCTGGGACTTGGATAATTCACCCCTCCACTTT. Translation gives CASTWDLDNSPLHF.

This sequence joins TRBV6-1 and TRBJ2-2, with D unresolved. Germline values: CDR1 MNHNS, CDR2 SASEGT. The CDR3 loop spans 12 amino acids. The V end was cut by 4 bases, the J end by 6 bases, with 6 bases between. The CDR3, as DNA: TGTGCCAGCAGTGGGCGGCCCGGGGAGCTGTTTTTT. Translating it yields CASSGRPGELFF.

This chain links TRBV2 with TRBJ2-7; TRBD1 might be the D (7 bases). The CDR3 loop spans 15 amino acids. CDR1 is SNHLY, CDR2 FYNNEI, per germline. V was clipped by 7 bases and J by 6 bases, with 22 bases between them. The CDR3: CASIGFLQGGGEQYF. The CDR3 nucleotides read TGTGCCAGCATAGGGTTCTTGCAGGGGGGAGGCGAGCAGTACTTC. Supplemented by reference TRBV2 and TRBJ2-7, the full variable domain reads EPEVTQTPSHQVTQMGQEVILRCVPISNHLYFYWYRQILGQKVEFLVSFYNNEISEKSEIFDDQFSVERPDGSNFTLKIRSTKLEDSAMYFCASIGFLQGGGEQYFGPGTRLTVT.

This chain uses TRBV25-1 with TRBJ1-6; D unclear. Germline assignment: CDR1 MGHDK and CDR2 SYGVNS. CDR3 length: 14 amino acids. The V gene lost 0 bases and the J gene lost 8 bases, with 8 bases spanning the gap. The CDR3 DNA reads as TGTGCCAGCAGTGAATATAGAGGCCATTCACCCCTCCACTTT. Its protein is CASSEYRGHSPLHF.

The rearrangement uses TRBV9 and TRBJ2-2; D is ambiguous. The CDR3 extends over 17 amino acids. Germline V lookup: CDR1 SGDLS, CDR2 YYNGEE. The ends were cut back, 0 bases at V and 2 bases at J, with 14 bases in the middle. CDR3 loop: CASSVAKYGGNTGELFF. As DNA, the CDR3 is TGTGCCAGCAGCGTAGCAAAATATGGCGGCAACACCGGGGAGCTGTTTTTT.

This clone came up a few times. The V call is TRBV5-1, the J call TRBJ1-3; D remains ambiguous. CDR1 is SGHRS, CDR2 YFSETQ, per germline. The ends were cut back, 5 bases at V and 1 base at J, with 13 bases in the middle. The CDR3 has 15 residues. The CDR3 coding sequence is TGCGCCAGCAGGACCGACGGAGTTTCTGGAAACACCATATATTTT. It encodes CASRTDGVSGNTIYF.